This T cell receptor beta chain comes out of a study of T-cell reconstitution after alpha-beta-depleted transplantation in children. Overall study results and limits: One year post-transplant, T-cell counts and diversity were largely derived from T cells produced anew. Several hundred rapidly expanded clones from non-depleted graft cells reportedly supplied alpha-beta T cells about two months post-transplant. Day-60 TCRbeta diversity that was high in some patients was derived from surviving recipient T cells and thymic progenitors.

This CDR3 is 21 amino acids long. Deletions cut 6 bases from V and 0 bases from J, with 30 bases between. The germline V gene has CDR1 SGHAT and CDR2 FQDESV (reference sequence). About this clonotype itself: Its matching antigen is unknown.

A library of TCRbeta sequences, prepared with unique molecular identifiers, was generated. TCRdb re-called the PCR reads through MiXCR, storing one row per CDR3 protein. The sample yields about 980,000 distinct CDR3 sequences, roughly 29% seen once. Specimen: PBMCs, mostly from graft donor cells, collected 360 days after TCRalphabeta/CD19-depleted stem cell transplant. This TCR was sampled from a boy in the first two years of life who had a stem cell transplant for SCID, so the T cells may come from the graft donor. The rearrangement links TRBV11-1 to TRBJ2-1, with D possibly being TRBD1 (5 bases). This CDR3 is CASSLTYPFQGRITSYNEQFF. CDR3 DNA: TGTGCCAGCAGTCTAACCTACCCTTTTCAGGGTCGCATCACCTCCTACAATGAGCAGTTCTTC.